The 8 T cell receptor beta chains reported below all come from one sample, sequenced in a study of Graves' ophthalmopathy and Graves' hyperthyroidism. Amplifying from RNA transcripts, the study obtained TCR beta CDR3 regions. Amplification began with first-round RT-PCR using HTBI primers, then second-round multiplex PCR was performed. One entry per CDR3 protein results from TCRdb running MiXCR on the multiplex PCR reads. The table lists 400,000 to 450,000 distinct CDR3 sequences, 20% to 25% of them singletons. The sequenced sample was peripheral blood. The receptors here all came from a woman in her late teens or twenties with stable Graves' hyperthyroidism.

There are many counts of this clonotype. This chain links TRBV11-1 with TRBJ1-2, with 12 bases fitting TRBD1. The CDR3 has 17 residues. After removal of 5 bases from V and 3 bases from J, the junction contained 10 bases not matched to a gene. CDR1 is SGHAT, CDR2 FQDESV, per germline (reference sequence). CDR3 coding DNA: TGTGCCAGCAGCCAGAGGGACAGGGGGCAACAGGACTATGGCTACACCTTC. Encoded protein: CASSQRDRGQQDYGYTF.

This clonotype was detected many times. The chain links TRBV28 to TRBJ2-6; possible D gene TRBD2, 6 bases. This CDR3 comprises 16 residues. Trimming cost V 2 bases and J 0 bases, with 8 bases left between them. Germline values: CDR1 MDHEN, CDR2 SYDVKM. In nucleotides, the CDR3 is TGTGCCAGCAGTTTACAGGGAGGCTCTGGGGCCAACGTCCTGACTTTC. Its translation is CASSLQGGSGANVLTF.

This clonotype showed up many times. CDR3 sequence (DNA): TGCGCCAGCAGCTTGGTTCCTGGGGCGCCCTTTGCCAACACTGAAGCTTTCTTT. This codes for CASSLVPGAPFANTEAFF. The chain combines TRBV5-1 with TRBJ1-1; the D gene is possibly TRBD1 (5 bases). V lost 0 bases and J 2 bases, leaving 20 bases between the germline ends. The CDR3 spans 18 residues. Germline V lookup: CDR1 SGHRS, CDR2 YFSETQ.

The rearrangement joins TRBV28 to TRBJ1-1; D gene ambiguous. Germline V CDR1 and CDR2: MDHEN, SYDVKM. Trimming took off 6 bases at V and 0 bases at J, with 11 bases between the two ends. The CDR3 is 14 residues long. The CDR3 DNA follows: TGTGCCAGCAGGGTGGGGTACCTGAACACTGAAGCTTTCTTT. This sequence encodes CASRVGYLNTEAFF.

This clonotype has ten or more counts. This sequence may be a read error, since a much larger clone differs from it by one base. The chain joins TRBV6-4 to TRBJ1-3; D gene ambiguous. Germline values: CDR1 MRHNA, CDR2 SNTAGT. The CDR3 length is 15 residues. The CDR3 DNA sequence: TGTGCCAGCAGTGAAAGGGAGGCAGCCGGAAGCACCATATATTTT. This translates into CASSEREAAGSTIYF.

This clonotype appeared a few times. The chain recombines TRBV5-1 with TRBJ2-7; 9 bases are shared with TRBD1. V lost 3 bases, J lost 0 bases, and 7 bases stayed unmatched. In germline, CDR1 is SGHRS, CDR2 YFSETQ. The CDR3 loop spans 16 amino acids. The CDR3 DNA follows: TGCGCCAGCAGCTATTCTAGGACAGGGGACTCCTACGAGCAGTACTTC. This sequence encodes CASSYSRTGDSYEQYF.

The gene calls are TRBV29-1 and TRBJ2-2; 10 nucleotides agree with TRBD1. V was pared by 0 bases and J by 5 bases, with 6 bases of the junction left unmatched. The CDR3 sequence is 16 residues long. Germline lookup yields CDR1 SQVTM and CDR2 ANQGSEA. CDR3 sequence: CSVEDRWDRGTGELFF. CDR3 nucleotide sequence: TGCAGCGTTGAAGATCGGTGGGACAGGGGAACCGGGGAGCTGTTTTTT.

The chain is built from TRBV27 and TRBJ2-1; TRBD2 aligns across 9 bases. V trimming: 2 bases; J trimming: 4 bases; junction bases outside the gene matches: 0. Germline CDR1 reads MNHEY; CDR2 reads SMNVEV (reference sequence). The CDR3 is made up of 14 amino acids. The CDR3 region has the DNA TGTGCCAGCAGTTTAGCGGGAGGGTACAATGAGCAGTTCTTC. Translation: CASSLAGGYNEQFF.